This T cell receptor (beta chain) is drawn from a study of T cells in Graves' hyperthyroidism and ophthalmopathy. The CDR3 has 16 residues. Per germline, CDR1 SGHVS and CDR2 FQNEAQ. V dropped 0 bases and J dropped 8 bases, with 17 bases sitting between them. The authors obtained PBMCs from more than 9.5 ml of fresh peripheral blood. Regions amplified from RNA transcripts were the TCR beta CDR3 regions. HTBI primers were employed in a first-round RT-PCR of the TCR CDR3. TCRdb passed the multiplex PCR reads through MiXCR, listing each CDR3 protein once. Among about 840,000 distinct CDR3 sequences listed, 35% to 40% were seen once.

This clonotype was obtained from a man younger than 30 with Graves' hyperthyroidism. The sample consisted of blood. The genes are TRBV7-8 and TRBJ1-3; D possibly corresponds to TRBD1 (5 bases). The DNA for the CDR3 is TGTGCCAGCAGCTTAGCACGAGGGGCTTATGGCTACACCATATATTTT. This encodes CASSLARGAYGYTIYF.